Presented here are 16 T cell receptor beta chains from one specimen sequenced in a study of blood T cell repertoires in COVID-19. The protocol was immunoSEQ multiplex PCR, while the TCRdb copy is restricted to in-frame clones and leaves out a portion. The sample has about 190,000 clones, 78% seen once. The specimen was peripheral blood. The receptors originated from an elderly woman with active or convalescent COVID-19.

The V call is TRBV7-2, the J call TRBJ1-5, with D perhaps matching TRBD1 (5 bases). V lost 6 bases to trimming and J lost 7 bases, with 16 bases between them. The CDR3 has 14 residues. Germline CDR1 and CDR2: SGHTA and FQGNSA. The CDR3 loop is CASSPGRGGQPQHF. The CDR3 DNA follows: TGTGCCAGCAGTCCGGGGAGGGGAGGGCAGCCCCAGCATTTT.

This clone appeared a few times. The J gene is TRBJ1-6, the V gene TRBV7-3; weak D call: TRBD1 (6 bases). Germline V CDR1 and CDR2: SGHTA, FQGTGA. CDR3 length equals 13 residues. V gave up 8 bases and J gave up 3 bases, with 8 bases separating them. Here the CDR3 DNA reads TGTGCCAGCGGACAGAACTATAATTCACCCCTCCACTTT. Its protein is CASGQNYNSPLHF.

The V gene is TRBV2, the J gene TRBJ2-3; 8 nucleotides line up with TRBD2. V gave up 8 bases and J gave up 2 bases; unmatched junction bases: 6. The CDR3 is 14 amino acids. The germline gives CDR1 SNHLY, CDR2 FYNNEI. CDR3 DNA sequence: TGTGCCAGCGGGAAACTAGCGGCCACAGATACGCAGTATTTT. Encoded protein: CASGKLAATDTQYF.

This chain connects TRBV5-8 to TRBJ1-4, with 7 bases aligning to TRBD1. Looked up from germline, CDR1 is SGHTS and CDR2 is YDEGEE. V lost 4 bases to trimming and J lost 3 bases; unmatched junction nucleotides: 6. The CDR3 contains 15 residues. CDR3 residues: CASSLRTGPNEKLFF. The CDR3 DNA reads TGTGCCAGCAGCCTGCGGACAGGCCCTAATGAAAAACTGTTTTTT.

The rearrangement uses TRBV6-5 and TRBJ1-3, with D maybe TRBD1 (6 bases). The CDR3 is 15 amino acids. CDR1 MNHEY and CDR2 SVGAGI come from the germline V gene. The ends were cut back, 3 bases at V and 0 bases at J, with 9 bases in the middle. The DNA of the CDR3 is TGTGCCAGCAGTTATCAGGGGCCCTCTGGAAACACCATATATTTT. This encodes CASSYQGPSGNTIYF.

The chain recombines TRBV21-1 with TRBJ1-6. TRBV21-1 is shown as a pseudogene. CDR3 length: 15 residues. In DNA, the CDR3 is TGTGCCAGCAGCGCGGTGCAGCCCTATAATTCACCCCTCCACTTT. As protein: CASSAVQPYNSPLHF.

The chain recombines TRBV2 with TRBJ1-1; TRBD1 agrees at 8 bases. CDR1 and CDR2 (germline): SNHLY, FYNNEI. CDR3 length: 15 amino acids. V lost 4 bases, J lost 1 base, and 5 bases stayed unmatched. CDR3 region: CASSVPGGRNTEAFF. As DNA, the CDR3 is TGTGCCAGCAGTGTTCCAGGGGGCAGGAACACTGAAGCTTTCTTT.

The gene calls are TRBV4-2 and TRBJ2-3; the D gene is possibly TRBD2 (5 bases). V lost 1 base and J lost 6, with 14 bases in between. The CDR3 extends over 15 amino acids. Germline V gene data show CDR1 as LGHNA and CDR2 as YNFKEQ. The DNA for the CDR3 is TGTGCCAGCAGCCAAGTAGACCCGTTAGCGGATACGCAGTATTTT. Translated, it gives CASSQVDPLADTQYF.

V gene TRBV6-5 combines with J gene TRBJ1-3; tentatively, D is TRBD1 (6 bases). The germline gives CDR1 MNHEY, CDR2 SVGAGI. V shed 6 bases and J shed 0 bases, with 9 bases lying between them. The CDR3 is 14 amino acids. CDR3 nucleotides: TGTGCCAGCAGGCAGGGGCCCTCTGGAAACACCATATATTTT. Translated: CASRQGPSGNTIYF.

Only a few counts were recorded for this clone. This chain connects TRBV15 to TRBJ1-3; no clear D. CDR3 length: 15 residues. Germline V gene lookup returns CDR1 LNHNV and CDR2 YYDKDF (reference sequence). The V end was cut by 1 base, the J end by 0 bases, with 7 bases between. This chain's CDR3 is CATSRGGYSGNTIYF. DNA of the CDR3: TGTGCCACCAGCAGAGGAGGTTACTCTGGAAACACCATATATTTT.

The rearrangement links TRBV15 to TRBJ2-1; TRBD2 matches at 14 bases. The CDR3 spans 16 residues. With V trimmed by 4 bases and J by 6 bases, 5 bases remained unmatched. Germline V gene sequence: CDR1 LNHNV, CDR2 YYDKDF (reference sequence). This CDR3 reads CATSTGTSGGINEQFF. In DNA form, the CDR3 reads TGTGCCACCAGCACAGGGACTAGCGGGGGAATCAATGAGCAGTTCTTC.

The chain's CDR3 is CASRLDTNYGYTF. CDR3 coding DNA: TGTGCCAGCAGGCTGGACACTAACTATGGCTACACCTTC. This chain uses TRBV28 with TRBJ1-2; tentative D call: TRBD1 (5 bases). This CDR3 region has 13 residues. V shed 6 bases and J shed 0 bases, with 8 bases lying between them. CDR1 and CDR2 (germline): MDHEN, SYDVKM.

J is TRBJ2-1 and V is TRBV18; 8 bases agree with TRBD2. The trim removed 3 bases at V and 5 bases at J, leaving 9 bases unmatched. The CDR3 is 16 amino acids. Per the germline V gene, CDR1 is KGHSH and CDR2 is LQKENI. The CDR3 region is CASSPRLALIDNEQFF. CDR3 DNA sequence: TGTGCCAGCTCACCGAGACTAGCGCTTATTGACAATGAGCAGTTCTTC. Supplemented by reference TRBV18 and TRBJ2-1, the full variable domain reads NAGVMQNPRHLVRRRGQEARLRCSPMKGHSHVYWYRQLPEEGLKFMVYLQKENIIDESGMPKERFSAEFPKEGPSILRIQQVVRGDSAAYFCASSPRLALIDNEQFFGPGTRLTVL.

The chain couples TRBV6-2 or TRBV6-3 to TRBJ2-5, with D possibly matching TRBD1 (6 bases). The CDR3 spans 14 residues. The germline gives CDR1 MNHEY, CDR2 SVGEGT. Trimming took 6 bases from V and 0 from J, leaving 11 bases between them. As DNA, the CDR3 is TGTGCCAGCAGCAGGGGTGCAAACCAAGAGACCCAGTACTTC. Its translation: CASSRGANQETQYF.

This chain links TRBV7-2 with TRBJ2-1; D is perhaps TRBD2 (6 bases). Germline values: CDR1 SGHTA, CDR2 FQGNSA. V was clipped by 1 base and J by 5 bases, with 12 bases between them. This CDR3 region has 15 residues. CDR3 amino acids: CASSLVRGVNNEQFF. As DNA, the CDR3 is TGTGCCAGCAGCTTAGTGCGCGGGGTAAACAATGAGCAGTTCTTC.

This chain connects TRBV19 to TRBJ1-4, with a possible D match to TRBD1 (6 bases). The CDR3 runs 16 residues. Germline V gene sequence: CDR1 LNHDA, CDR2 SQIVND (reference sequence). Trimming took 7 bases from V and 7 from J, leaving 22 bases between them. CDR3 sequence reads: CASTPREGHRGEKLFF. The CDR3 DNA is TGTGCCAGTACCCCTCGAGAGGGACATAGGGGTGAAAAACTGTTTTTT.